This TCR beta chain was documented in a study of cytomegalovirus exposure and HLA in healthy donors. Study-wide results and limits: One later analysis, an examination of the roughly 110 validation repertoires, found that first-cohort TCR clusters tended to co-occur in them. Reportedly, cytomegalovirus status was diagnosed with high sensitivity and specificity. Among the CMV-associated chains, a few were confirmed in vitro as specific for CMV antigens.

Using immunoSEQ multiplex PCR, the repertoire was profiled, and TCRdb retains in-frame clones only, with some absent. Here the sample spans roughly 150,000 clones, roughly nine tenths being singletons. Of note for this clone: What it binds is unknown.

Per the germline V gene, CDR1 is MDHEN and CDR2 is SYDVKM. CDR3 length: 13 amino acids. V dropped 6 bases and J dropped 2; count of bases not matched to a gene: 3. Sequencing was performed on PBMCs. The chain recombines TRBV28 with TRBJ2-5, with TRBD1 matching over 7 bases. The clonotype comes from a woman between 18 and 29 years old in good health and CMV-seropositive. In DNA form, the CDR3 reads TGTGCCAGCAGGCAGGGGGTACAAGAGACCCAGTACTTC. Encoded protein: CASRQGVQETQYF. The whole variable domain, filled in from reference TRBV28 and TRBJ2-5, reads DVKVTQSSRYLVKRTGEKVFLECVQDMDHENMFWYRQDPGLGLRLIYFSYDVKMKEKGDIPEGYSVSREKKERFSLILESASTNQTSMYLCASRQGVQETQYFGPGTRLLVL.